This T cell receptor (beta chain) is from a study of T cells after yellow fever vaccination. TCRdb itself ran the 5' RACE reads through MiXCR, one entry per CDR3 protein. Here the sample spans hundreds of thousands of distinct CDR3 sequences, approximately 4% being singletons. The table lists this clonotype with a few counts. The germline V gene encodes CDR1 ENHRY and CDR2 SYGVKD. Trimming took 4 bases from V and 1 from J, leaving 10 bases between them. This CDR3 is built from 15 residues. This chain connects TRBV10-3 to TRBJ2-2; D possibly corresponds to TRBD1 (5 bases). The origin of this receptor is a man aged 18-30 years who received the YFV17D yellow fever vaccine. This sample comprised PBMCs, obtained 5 days after the yellow fever booster vaccination. CDR3 nucleotide sequence: TGTGCCATCAGTGGGGGAACAGGGAACACCGGGGAGCTGTTTTTT. Its translation: CAISGGTGNTGELFF.